The T cell receptor (beta chain) described here comes from a study of cytomegalovirus exposure and HLA in healthy donors. For the study at large: Of fewer than 450 genotyped donors, about 81% clustered with self-reported Caucasian donors. Study results and caveats: The CMV antigen specificity of a few CMV-associated chains was confirmed through in vitro analysis.

V lost 1 base, J lost 6 bases, and 12 bases lay in between. This CDR3 is built from 14 residues. Germline CDR1 reads LGHNT; CDR2 reads FRNRAP. To note about this clone: Its antigen remains unknown.

The PCR was carried out with 60 Vbeta primers and 13 Jbeta primers. The repertoire was sequenced with immunoSEQ multiplex PCR; TCRdb's copy has only in-frame clones and lacks some. The repertoire holds 120,000 to 150,000 clones, approximately 80% seen once, with around 6.6% in the top ten. Sequencing was performed on PBMCs. This receptor was identified in a woman between 40 and 55 years old in good health and CMV-seropositive. This chain joins TRBV12-5 and TRBJ1-2; D gene ambiguous. CDR3 sequence: CASGLGWQKDGYTF. The CDR3 DNA reads as TGTGCTAGTGGTTTGGGTTGGCAGAAAGATGGCTACACCTTC. Complete variable domain (other parts from reference TRBV12-5 and TRBJ1-2): DARVTQTPRHKVTEMGQEVTMRCQPILGHNTVFWYRQTMMQGLELLAYFRNRAPLDDSGMPKDRFSAEMPDATLATLKIQPSEPRDSAVYFCASGLGWQKDGYTFGSGTRLTVV.